The next 13 T cell receptor beta chains were all read from a single sample in a study of CD8 T cells in ankylosing spondylitis. Study-wide results and caveats: Seemingly characteristic of ankylosing spondylitis blood was a TCR beta motif consisting of eight highly homologous variants.

TCRdb called the 5' RACE reads again in MiXCR, with one record for every CDR3 protein. Here the sample spans roughly 440,000 distinct CDR3 sequences, roughly 15% being singletons. These receptors' targets are unknown. The sequencing sample was made of blood, either unsorted or a sorted T cell fraction (not recorded which). The receptors were sampled from a male donor with ankylosing spondylitis.

This rearrangement joins TRBV20-1 to TRBJ2-7; a possible D gene is TRBD2 (6 bases). This CDR3 contains 12 residues. V was shortened by 3 bases and J by 6 bases, with 12 bases between the two germline ends. Per germline, CDR1 DFQATT and CDR2 SNEGSKA (reference sequence). CDR3 in amino acids: CSASPGEGEQYF. In DNA form, the CDR3 reads TGCAGTGCTAGTCCGGGGGAAGGCGAGCAGTACTTC.

In its sample, this clonotype was seen a few times. The V call is TRBV18, the J call TRBJ1-4; the D is unclear. Germline loops: CDR1 KGHSH, CDR2 LQKENI. The ends were cut back, 3 bases at V and 7 bases at J, with 15 bases in the middle. The CDR3 runs 15 residues. As DNA, the CDR3 is TGTGCCAGCTCACCTCACCGGGAACCCAGTGAAAAACTGTTTTTT. It translates to CASSPHREPSEKLFF.

This rearrangement joins TRBV18 to TRBJ2-1; D ambiguous. Trimming took off 0 bases at V and 8 bases at J, with 5 bases between the two ends. Germline V gene data show CDR1 as KGHSH and CDR2 as LQKENI. CDR3 size: 12 residues. CDR3 DNA: TGTGCCAGCTCACCACCGACGGATGAGCAGTTCTTC. Translating gives CASSPPTDEQFF.

This clonotype is a singleton in its sample. The rearrangement joins TRBV6-4 to TRBJ2-3; perhaps TRBD2 as D (6 bases). V lost 1 base and J lost 2, with 19 bases in between. Per the germline V gene, CDR1 is MRHNA and CDR2 is SNTAGT. The CDR3 loop spans 18 amino acids. The CDR3 DNA is TGTGCCAGCAGTGACTTAGATTTTACGGCGGGATACACAGATACGCAGTATTTT. This codes for CASSDLDFTAGYTDTQYF.

The V and J genes are TRBV6-5 and TRBJ2-1; D may be TRBD2 (6 bases). The length of the CDR3 is 15 residues. Germline V gene sequence: CDR1 MNHEY, CDR2 SVGAGI. The V end lost 2 bases, the J end lost 10 bases, and 18 bases lay between the germline ends. The CDR3 protein is CASSYPRGGDHEQFF. The CDR3, as DNA: TGTGCCAGCAGTTACCCCCGAGGAGGGGATCACGAGCAGTTCTTC.

CDR3 coding DNA: TGTGCCAGCAGCGTAGCTCCGACTGTTTACAATGAGCAGTTCTTC. Residues: CASSVAPTVYNEQFF. This chain uses TRBV9 with TRBJ2-1, with no clear D. Germline loops: CDR1 SGDLS, CDR2 YYNGEE. This CDR3 region has 15 residues. V shed 0 bases and J shed 4 bases, with 11 bases lying between them.

This clonotype came up a few times. V gene TRBV5-6 combines with J gene TRBJ1-1; 12 positions match TRBD1. Germline V CDR1 and CDR2: SGHDT, YYEEEE. This CDR3 spans 18 amino acids. V gave up 4 bases and J gave up 4 bases; unmatched junction bases: 14. The CDR3 region has the DNA TGTGCCAGCAGCCCAACGAACCCGGGACAGGGGGCACTCACTGAAGCTTTCTTT. Its protein is CASSPTNPGQGALTEAFF.

This rearrangement joins TRBV2 to TRBJ2-1, with D tentatively TRBD1 (6 bases). The length of the CDR3 is 13 residues. Germline CDR1 and CDR2: SNHLY and FYNNEI. V gave up 4 bases and J gave up 6 bases, with 10 bases separating them. CDR3 amino acids: CASSVDRRNEQFF. The CDR3 bases are TGTGCCAGCAGTGTTGACAGGCGCAATGAGCAGTTCTTC.

The V call is TRBV27, the J call TRBJ1-6; D is uncertain. This CDR3 region has 14 residues. V was trimmed by 1 base and J by 7 bases, leaving 8 bases between them. Germline loops: CDR1 MNHEY, CDR2 SMNVEV (reference sequence). CDR3 loop: CASSLFGSNSPLHF. The CDR3 coding sequence is TGTGCCAGCAGTTTATTTGGTTCCAATTCACCCCTCCACTTT.

This chain uses TRBV7-8 with TRBJ2-1; D is uncertain. Germline CDR1 SGHVS, CDR2 FQNEAQ. This CDR3 region has 16 residues. Trimming left V 0 bases short and J 7 bases short, with 16 bases between. For the CDR3, the DNA is TGTGCCAGCAGCTTAGCCCTCGGCGAGTTGGTAAATGAGCAGTTCTTC. Translation: CASSLALGELVNEQFF. Variable domain in full (rest from reference TRBV7-8 and TRBJ2-1): GAGVSQSPRYKVAKRGQDVALRCDPISGHVSLFWYQQALGQGPEFLTYFQNEAQLDKSGLPSDRFFAERPEGSVSTLKIQRTQQEDSAVYLCASSLALGELVNEQFFGPGTRLTVL.

In its sample, this clonotype was seen a few times. The genes are TRBV4-2 and TRBJ1-2; 7 bases map to TRBD1. In germline, CDR1 is LGHNA, CDR2 YNFKEQ. The junction had 4 bases not matched to a gene; V was cut back by 0 bases and J by 3 bases. The length of the CDR3 is 15 residues. This chain's CDR3 is CASSQERGQHYGYTF. CDR3 nucleotide sequence: TGTGCCAGCAGCCAAGAAAGGGGGCAGCACTATGGCTACACCTTC.

This clonotype was found a few times. The rearrangement joins TRBV5-1 to TRBJ1-1; 7 positions match TRBD1. J was trimmed by 0 bases and V by 3 bases; bases with no gene match: 5. The CDR3 runs to 15 residues. From germline, CDR1 is SGHRS and CDR2 YFSETQ. The CDR3 region has the DNA TGCGCCAGCAGCTCCTCGGGACAGCTGAACACTGAAGCTTTCTTT. This sequence encodes CASSSSGQLNTEAFF.

The chain is built from TRBV20-1 and TRBJ1-1, with unresolved D. CDR3 size: 13 residues. CDR1 and CDR2 from the germline V gene are DFQATT and SNEGSKA (reference sequence). Trimming left V 6 bases short and J 3 bases short, with 14 bases between. The CDR3 sequence: CSAQPGRDTEAFF. The CDR3 bases are TGCAGTGCCCAACCAGGCCGGGACACTGAAGCTTTCTTT.